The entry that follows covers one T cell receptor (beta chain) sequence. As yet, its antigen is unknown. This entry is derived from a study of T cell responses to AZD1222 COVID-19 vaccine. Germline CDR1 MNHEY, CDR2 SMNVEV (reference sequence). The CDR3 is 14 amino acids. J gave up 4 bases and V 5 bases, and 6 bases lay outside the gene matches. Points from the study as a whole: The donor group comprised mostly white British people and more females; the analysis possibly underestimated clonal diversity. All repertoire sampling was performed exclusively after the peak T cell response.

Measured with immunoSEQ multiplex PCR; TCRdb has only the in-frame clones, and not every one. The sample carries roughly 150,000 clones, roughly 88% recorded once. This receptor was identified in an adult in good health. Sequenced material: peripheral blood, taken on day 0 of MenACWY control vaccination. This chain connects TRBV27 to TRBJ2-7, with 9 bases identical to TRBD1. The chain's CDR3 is CASSAGQGKYEQYF. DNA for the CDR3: TGTGCCAGCAGTGCCGGACAGGGGAAGTACGAGCAGTACTTC.